This T cell receptor (beta chain) stems from a study of cytomegalovirus exposure and HLA in healthy donors. Study-level points and caveats: Later on, an analysis found that several of the most significant clusters appeared to be linked to common viral pathogens, which included parvovirus B19. The classifier was said to identify cytomegalovirus status with high specificity and sensitivity.

60 Vbeta and 13 Jbeta primers were used in PCR. The repertoire was sequenced with immunoSEQ multiplex PCR; TCRdb's copy has only in-frame clones and lacks some. The sample has about 73,000 clones, 75% seen once. This clone was detected only once. Its antigen remains unidentified. Sequencing used PBMCs. The receptor was isolated from a man in his sixties or seventies in good health and CMV-seronegative.

In DNA, the CDR3 is TGTGCCAGCCATGGGGGGGGGAACACTGAAGCTTTCTTT. Amino acid sequence: CASHGGGNTEAFF. This sequence joins TRBV6-5 and TRBJ1-1; a weak D match, TRBD1 (5 bases). V dropped 8 bases and J dropped 1 base, with 11 bases sitting between them. The CDR3 has 13 amino acids. CDR1 MNHEY and CDR2 SVGAGI come from the germline V gene.